Listed here are 32 T cell receptor beta chains from one sample, sequenced in a study of T cells in narcolepsy. Clones were read by immunoSEQ multiplex PCR, and TCRdb kept only the in-frame ones, dropping some. The table includes about 30,000 clones, roughly 80% detected once. What was sequenced was CD45RA- memory CD4+ T cells from PBMCs. The receptors here all came from a human donor with narcolepsy.

The V call is TRBV6-1, the J call TRBJ1-5; no clear D gene. V shed 8 bases and J shed 0 bases, with 11 bases lying between them. The CDR3 totals 14 residues. Per germline, CDR1 MNHNS and CDR2 SASEGT. In nucleotides, the CDR3 is TGTGCCAGCCATGGCCGAATTAGCAATCAGCCCCAGCATTTT. It specifies CASHGRISNQPQHF.

This chain joins TRBV29-1 and TRBJ1-3, with D hard to call. The CDR3 is 15 residues long. V lost 3 bases and J 2 bases, leaving 14 bases between the germline ends. Germline CDR1 reads SQVTM; CDR2 reads ANQGSEA. The chain's CDR3 is CSVDSSSGTGNTIYF. The CDR3 DNA follows: TGCAGCGTTGACAGTTCAAGTGGTACTGGAAACACCATATATTTT.

This chain connects TRBV19 to TRBJ2-5, with TRBD1 matching 7 bases. With the DNA end fitting TRBJ2-7 better, the J assignment may be wrong. The CDR3 totals 13 residues. Per the germline V gene, CDR1 is LNHDA and CDR2 is SQIVND (reference sequence). The CDR3 nucleotides are TGTGCCAGTAGTAACAGGGGAGCTGGCGAGCAGTACTTC. Encoded protein: CASSNRGAGEQYF.

Points on this clone: The junction and the germline gene differ at one end; a read error may be behind it. The chain uses TRBV9 and TRBJ2-3; D perhaps matches TRBD2 (6 bases). Germline CDR1 and CDR2: SGDLS and YYNGEE. This CDR3 is built from 16 residues. Written as DNA, the CDR3 is TGTGCCAGCAGCGTAGAGATTAGCGGAGGCACAGGTACGCAGTATTTT. Protein: CASSVEISGGTGTQYF.

V and J are TRBV7-3 and TRBJ2-1; 7 bases match TRBD2. Losses at the gene ends were 4 bases for V and 5 bases for J; bases not matched to a gene: 8. CDR3 length equals 15 residues. Looked up from germline, CDR1 is SGHTA and CDR2 is FQGTGA. CDR3 nucleotides: TGTGCCAGCAGCTACCGCGGGAGAAGGAACAATGAGCAGTTCTTC. Translation: CASSYRGRRNNEQFF.

The chain is built from TRBV28 and TRBJ2-5; 11 nucleotides agree with TRBD1. This CDR3 region has 15 residues. With V trimmed by 4 bases and J by 4 bases, 5 bases remained unmatched. CDR1 and CDR2 (germline): MDHEN, SYDVKM. The CDR3 here is CASSSTDRGRETQYF. DNA of the CDR3: TGTGCCAGCAGTTCCACGGACAGGGGGCGAGAGACCCAGTACTTC.

The rearrangement joins TRBV7-8 to TRBJ2-3; the D is unclear. Looked up from germline, CDR1 is SGHVS and CDR2 is FQNEAQ. V was cut by 1 base and J by 6 bases, with 11 bases left in between. The CDR3 has 14 amino acids. The CDR3 here is CASSLDDPGDTQYF. The CDR3 nucleotides read TGTGCCAGCAGCTTAGACGACCCTGGGGATACGCAGTATTTT.

The rearrangement uses TRBV19 and TRBJ2-7; unclear D gene. The CDR3 is 13 residues long. V was trimmed by 5 bases and J by 6 bases, leaving 14 bases between them. Looked up from germline, CDR1 is LNHDA and CDR2 is SQIVND (reference sequence). CDR3 nucleotide sequence: TGTGCCAGTAGTCCCCACAAGGGTTCCGAGCAGTACTTC. Amino acids: CASSPHKGSEQYF.

The chain is built from TRBV5-1 and TRBJ2-1; 7 bases map to TRBD1. Germline V gene sequence: CDR1 SGHRS, CDR2 YFSETQ. The CDR3 spans 15 residues. Germline trimming cut 3 bases from V and 8 bases from J; bases unmatched to any gene: 11. The CDR3 nucleotides read TGCGCCAGCAGCTCGGTGGGACAGTTTAAGGATGAGCAGTTCTTC. This gives the protein CASSSVGQFKDEQFF.

This sequence joins TRBV2 and TRBJ2-5, with TRBD2 as a possible D gene (6 bases). The J call may be faulty, since TRBJ2-7 better matches the DNA end. Germline V gene data show CDR1 as SNHLY and CDR2 as FYNNEI. This CDR3 contains 12 residues. In DNA form, the CDR3 reads TGTGCCAGCATTCGGGACTTCTACGAGCAGTACTTC. Amino acids: CASIRDFYEQYF.

V is TRBV29-1 and J is TRBJ2-1, with 13 bases matching TRBD2. Trimming took 8 bases from V and 2 from J; bases not matched to a gene: 9. Germline V gives CDR1 SQVTM, CDR2 ANQGSEA. CDR3 length: 16 amino acids. The CDR3 DNA follows: TGCAGCTACTCAGGACTAGCGGGAGAGGCCTACAATGAGCAGTTCTTC. Residues: CSYSGLAGEAYNEQFF.

V and J are TRBV28 and TRBJ1-2, with D hard to call. The ends were cut back, 2 bases at V and 4 bases at J, with 8 bases in the middle. Germline-derived CDR1 and CDR2 are MDHEN and SYDVKM. This CDR3 is 13 amino acids long. In DNA, the CDR3 is TGTGCCAGCAGTTTACAGATGAGCTATGGCTACACCTTC. Amino acid sequence: CASSLQMSYGYTF.

This chain links TRBV9 with TRBJ1-5; 9 positions agree with TRBD1. Germline V gene sequence: CDR1 SGDLS, CDR2 YYNGEE. V trimming: 5 bases; J trimming: 3 bases; junction bases outside the gene matches: 6. This CDR3 spans 15 amino acids. The CDR3 sequence: CASSAGQGYNQPQHF. The CDR3 coding sequence is TGTGCCAGCAGTGCCGGACAGGGGTACAATCAGCCCCAGCATTTT.

The chain carries TRBV6-5 and TRBJ1-6; TRBD1 might be the D (5 bases). The CDR3 extends over 16 amino acids. Trimming shortened V by 0 bases and J by 7 bases, and 13 bases separated the two germline ends. Germline-derived CDR1 and CDR2 are MNHEY and SVGAGI. CDR3: CASSYSGATPNSPLHF. The CDR3, as DNA: TGTGCCAGCAGTTACTCTGGGGCGACTCCAAATTCACCCCTCCACTTT.

The chain combines TRBV5-1 with TRBJ1-3; no clear D. Deletions cut 4 bases from V and 0 bases from J, with 14 bases between. This CDR3 region has 16 residues. Germline lookup yields CDR1 SGHRS and CDR2 YFSETQ. The CDR3 sequence: CASSPGDKSSGNTIYF. The CDR3 bases are TGCGCCAGCAGCCCCGGAGACAAATCCTCTGGAAACACCATATATTTT.

This clone was seen just once. The chain recombines TRBV28 with TRBJ2-2; 7 bases are shared with TRBD2. This CDR3 spans 15 amino acids. J was trimmed by 3 bases and V by 2 bases; bases with no gene match: 3. Germline V gene sequence: CDR1 MDHEN, CDR2 SYDVKM. The CDR3 nucleotides are TGTGCCAGCAGTTTAACCGGGGGGTACACCGGGGAGCTGTTTTTT. As protein: CASSLTGGYTGELFF.

This chain connects TRBV6-4 to TRBJ1-1, with a weak D call TRBD1 (6 bases). The V and J ends lost 6 bases and 11 bases respectively, with 19 bases between them. In germline, CDR1 is MRHNA, CDR2 SNTAGT. This CDR3 is 13 amino acids long. The CDR3 protein is CASSRDQQGVAFF. The CDR3, as DNA: TGTGCCAGCAGCCGTGATCAACAGGGAGTGGCTTTCTTT.

The chain couples TRBV28 to TRBJ1-4; 8 bases agree with TRBD1. This CDR3 is 14 amino acids long. Germline assignment: CDR1 MDHEN and CDR2 SYDVKM. V lost 4 bases, J lost 8 bases, and 6 bases stayed unmatched. CDR3: CASSSRGQVEKLFF. DNA for the CDR3: TGTGCCAGCAGTTCCAGGGGGCAGGTAGAAAAACTGTTTTTT.

The chain recombines TRBV5-1 with TRBJ2-2; TRBD2 aligns across 7 bases. Trimming at V came to 5 bases and at J to 5 bases, leaving 9 bases not matched to a gene. CDR3 length equals 15 residues. Looked up from germline, CDR1 is SGHRS and CDR2 is YFSETQ. As DNA, the CDR3 is TGCGCCAGCAGATCCCAGCGGGGAGGGACCGGGGAGCTGTTTTTT. It specifies CASRSQRGGTGELFF.

V gene TRBV2 combines with J gene TRBJ2-1; perhaps D is TRBD1 or TRBD2 (7 bases each). Trimming shortened V by 3 bases and J by 4 bases, and 13 bases separated the two germline ends. CDR1 is SNHLY and CDR2 is FYNNEI in the germline V gene. This CDR3 has 15 amino acids. DNA for the CDR3: TGTGCCAGCAGTGAGGGACAGCGGGGATACAATGAGCAGTTCTTC. Protein: CASSEGQRGYNEQFF.

This clone was seen a few times. This chain links TRBV4-2 with TRBJ2-3; D possibly corresponds to TRBD2 (6 bases). Trimming shortened V by 3 bases and J by 0 bases, and 16 bases separated the two germline ends. Germline V gene lookup returns CDR1 LGHNA and CDR2 YNFKEQ. There are 17 residues in the CDR3. CDR3 amino acids: CASSHPGAGPSTDTQYF. CDR3 bases: TGTGCCAGCAGCCACCCCGGGGCGGGGCCTAGCACAGATACGCAGTATTTT.

Points on this clone: The sample holds other DNA sequences that translate to the same CDR3. This chain connects TRBV28 to TRBJ1-5; 8 bases fit TRBD1. Germline-derived CDR1 and CDR2 are MDHEN and SYDVKM. This CDR3 has 18 residues. The V segment lost 2 bases and the J segment 1 base; nucleotides outside the gene matches: 10. CDR3 sequence reads: CASSLTSGQGASNQPQHF. Here the CDR3 DNA reads TGTGCCAGCAGTTTAACCTCTGGACAGGGTGCGAGCAATCAGCCCCAGCATTTT. The variable domain in full, with the rest retrieved from reference TRBV28 and TRBJ1-5, is DVKVTQSSRYLVKRTGEKVFLECVQDMDHENMFWYRQDPGLGLRLIYFSYDVKMKEKGDIPEGYSVSREKKERFSLILESASTNQTSMYLCASSLTSGQGASNQPQHFGDGTRLSIL.

V usage is TRBV5-6 and J usage is TRBJ1-1; the D is unclear. V was shortened by 1 base and J by 4 bases, with 5 bases between the two germline ends. This CDR3 is built from 12 residues. Germline CDR1 is SGHDT and CDR2 is YYEEEE. The CDR3 protein is CASSLLSTEAFF. CDR3 bases: TGTGCCAGCAGCTTGCTTTCCACTGAAGCTTTCTTT.

V gene TRBV6-1 combines with J gene TRBJ2-1; D gene ambiguous. In germline, CDR1 is MNHNS, CDR2 SASEGT. V shed 5 bases and J shed 8 bases, with 10 bases lying between them. There are 12 residues in the CDR3. In nucleotides, the CDR3 is TGTGCCAGCAGTCCACATAACTATGAGCAGTTCTTC. It is translated as CASSPHNYEQFF.

Remarks on this clone: The identical CDR3 is also encoded by other nucleotide sequences in the sample. The J gene is TRBJ1-2, the V gene TRBV6-1; TRBD1 agrees at 12 bases. Germline CDR1 is MNHNS and CDR2 is SASEGT. This CDR3 is 15 amino acids long. V gave up 6 bases and J gave up 2 bases; unmatched junction bases: 4. CDR3: CASRGQGAGNYGYTF. The DNA for the CDR3 is TGTGCCAGCAGGGGACAGGGGGCAGGAAACTATGGCTACACCTTC.

DNA of the CDR3: TGTGCCAGCAGCGGGGCGGTGACAGTGAACTATGGCTACACCTTC. Translation: CASSGAVTVNYGYTF. The chain recombines TRBV7-2 with TRBJ1-2, with D possibly being TRBD1 (5 bases). Trimming took off 5 bases at V and 2 bases at J, with 15 bases between the two ends. Germline lookup yields CDR1 SGHTA and CDR2 FQGNSA. The CDR3 sequence is 15 residues long. Combining the CDR3 with reference TRBV7-2 and TRBJ1-2 gives the whole variable domain GAGVSQSPSNKVTEKGKDVELRCDPISGHTALYWYRQSLGQGLEFLIYFQGNSAPDKSGLPSDRFSAERTGGSVSTLTIQRTQQEDSAVYLCASSGAVTVNYGYTFGSGTRLTVV.

This clone showed up just once. This chain connects TRBV30 to TRBJ1-5; D is undetermined. The CDR3 consists of 13 residues. Trimming stripped 3 bases from V and 3 bases from J, with 9 bases between. Germline lookup yields CDR1 GTSNPN and CDR2 SVGIG (reference sequence). CDR3 DNA: TGTGCCTGGAGGGGTCACAACAATCAGCCCCAGCATTTT. Its translation is CAWRGHNNQPQHF.

V is TRBV5-6 and J is TRBJ1-5; TRBD1 is a possible D gene (6 bases). Germline V gene data show CDR1 as SGHDT and CDR2 as YYEEEE. V dropped 0 bases and J dropped 5 bases, with 12 bases sitting between them. This CDR3 comprises 15 residues. The CDR3, as DNA: TGTGCCAGCAGCTTGGGGGCGGCAGGGGATCAGCCCCAGCATTTT. Protein product: CASSLGAAGDQPQHF. Supplemented by reference TRBV5-6 and TRBJ1-5, the full variable domain reads DAGVTQSPTHLIKTRGQQVTLRCSPKSGHDTVSWYQQALGQGPQFIFQYYEEEERQRGNFPDRFSGHQFPNYSSELNVNALLLGDSALYLCASSLGAAGDQPQHFGDGTRLSIL.

The chain is built from TRBV18 and TRBJ2-3, with TRBD1 as a possible D gene (7 bases). The germline V gene encodes CDR1 KGHSH and CDR2 LQKENI. The CDR3 spans 13 residues. The V end lost 3 bases, the J end lost 5 bases, and 9 bases lay between the germline ends. The CDR3 coding sequence is TGTGCCAGCTCACCCCAGGGGGGAGATACGCAGTATTTT. Translation: CASSPQGGDTQYF.

This clone has only a few counts. The chain has TRBV19 and TRBJ1-6, with D hard to call. The CDR3 has 15 residues. Germline V gene data show CDR1 as LNHDA and CDR2 as SQIVND (reference sequence). V was pared by 6 bases and J by 6 bases, with 15 bases between. Written as DNA, the CDR3 is TGTGCCAGTAGCCAAAACGGACGGACTAATTCACCCCTCCACTTT. Its translation is CASSQNGRTNSPLHF.

The chain is built from TRBV6-5 and TRBJ1-4; D is ambiguous. The ends were cut back, 0 bases at V and 7 bases at J, with 9 bases in the middle. In germline, CDR1 is MNHEY, CDR2 SVGAGI. The CDR3 consists of 14 residues. CDR3 in DNA: TGTGCCAGCAGTTACTCTTTTTCGGGTGAAAAACTGTTTTTT. Its protein is CASSYSFSGEKLFF.

The DNA for the CDR3 is TGTGCCAGCAGCTTGGATAAGGCGTCCCAAGGGGAGTTCTTC. It codes for CASSLDKASQGEFF. The chain recombines TRBV5-6 with TRBJ2-1, with a tentative D call TRBD1 (5 bases). This CDR3 contains 14 residues. The germline V and J ends were trimmed by 0 bases and 14 bases, with 18 bases remaining between them. CDR1 is SGHDT and CDR2 is YYEEEE in the germline V gene.